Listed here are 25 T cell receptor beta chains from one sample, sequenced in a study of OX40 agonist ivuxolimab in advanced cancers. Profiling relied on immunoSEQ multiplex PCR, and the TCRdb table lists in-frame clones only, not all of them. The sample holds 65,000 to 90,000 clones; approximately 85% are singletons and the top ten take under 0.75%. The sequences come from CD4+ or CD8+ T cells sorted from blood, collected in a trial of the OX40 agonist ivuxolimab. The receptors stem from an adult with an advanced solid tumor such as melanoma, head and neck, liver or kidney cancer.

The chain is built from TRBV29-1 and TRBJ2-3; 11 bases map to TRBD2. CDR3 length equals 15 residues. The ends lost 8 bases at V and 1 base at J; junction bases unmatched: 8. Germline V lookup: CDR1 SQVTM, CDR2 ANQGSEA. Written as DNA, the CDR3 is TGCAGCTCTTCACCGACTAGCGGGGGCACAGATACGCAGTATTTT. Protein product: CSSSPTSGGTDTQYF.

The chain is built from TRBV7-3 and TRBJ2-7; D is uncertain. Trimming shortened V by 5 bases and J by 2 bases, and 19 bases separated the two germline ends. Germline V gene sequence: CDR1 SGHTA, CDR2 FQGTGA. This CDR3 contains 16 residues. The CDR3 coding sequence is TGTGCCAGCAGCGTTAACGAACCAGCGACACCCTACGAGCAGTACTTC. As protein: CASSVNEPATPYEQYF.

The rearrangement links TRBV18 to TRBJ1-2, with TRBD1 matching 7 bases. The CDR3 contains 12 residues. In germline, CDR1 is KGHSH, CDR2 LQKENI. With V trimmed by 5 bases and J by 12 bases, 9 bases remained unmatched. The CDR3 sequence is CASSAGTDWNTF. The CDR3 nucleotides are TGTGCCAGCTCAGCCGGGACAGACTGGAACACCTTC.

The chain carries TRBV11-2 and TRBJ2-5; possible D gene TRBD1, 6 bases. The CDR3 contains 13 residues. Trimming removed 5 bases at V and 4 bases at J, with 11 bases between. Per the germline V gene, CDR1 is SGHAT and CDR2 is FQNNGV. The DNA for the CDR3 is TGTGCCAGCAGCCCGTACAGGGCAGAGACCCAGTACTTC. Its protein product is CASSPYRAETQYF.

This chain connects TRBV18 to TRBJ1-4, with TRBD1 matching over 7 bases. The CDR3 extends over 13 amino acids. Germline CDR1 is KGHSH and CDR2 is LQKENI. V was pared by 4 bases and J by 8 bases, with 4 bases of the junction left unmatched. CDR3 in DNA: TGTGCCAGCTCACGAGGACAGGAGGAAAAACTGTTTTTT. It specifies CASSRGQEEKLFF. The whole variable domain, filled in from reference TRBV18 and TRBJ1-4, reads NAGVMQNPRHLVRRRGQEARLRCSPMKGHSHVYWYRQLPEEGLKFMVYLQKENIIDESGMPKERFSAEFPKEGPSILRIQQVVRGDSAAYFCASSRGQEEKLFFGSGTQLSVL.

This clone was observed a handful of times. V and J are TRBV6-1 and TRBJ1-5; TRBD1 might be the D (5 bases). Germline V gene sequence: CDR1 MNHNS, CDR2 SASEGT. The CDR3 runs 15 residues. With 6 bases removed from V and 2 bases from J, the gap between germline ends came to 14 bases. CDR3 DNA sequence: TGTGCCAGCAGGCGCCGGGACTCCGGCAATCAGCCCCAGCATTTT. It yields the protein CASRRRDSGNQPQHF.

CDR3 DNA sequence: TGTGCCTGGAGTGTACTGTCCCTCAGATCGTCTGAAGCTTTCTTT. Protein sequence: CAWSVLSLRSSEAFF. V and J are TRBV30 and TRBJ1-1; the D is unclear. This CDR3 has 15 amino acids. V lost 0 bases and J 6 bases, leaving 17 bases between the germline ends. Germline-derived CDR1 and CDR2 are GTSNPN and SVGIG (reference sequence).

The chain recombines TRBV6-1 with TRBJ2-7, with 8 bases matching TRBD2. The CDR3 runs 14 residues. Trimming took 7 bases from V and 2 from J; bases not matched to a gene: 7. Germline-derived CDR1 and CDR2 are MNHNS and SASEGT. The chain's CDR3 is CASTPAGGTYEQYF. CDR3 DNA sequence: TGTGCCAGCACTCCCGCGGGGGGTACCTACGAGCAGTACTTC.

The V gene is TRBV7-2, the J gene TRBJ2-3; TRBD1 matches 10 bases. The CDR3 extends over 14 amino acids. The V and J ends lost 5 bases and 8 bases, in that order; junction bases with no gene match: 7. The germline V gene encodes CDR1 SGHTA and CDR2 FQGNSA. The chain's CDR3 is CASSRDRGSGTQYF. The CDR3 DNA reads TGTGCCAGCAGCCGGGACAGGGGTTCGGGTACGCAGTATTTT.

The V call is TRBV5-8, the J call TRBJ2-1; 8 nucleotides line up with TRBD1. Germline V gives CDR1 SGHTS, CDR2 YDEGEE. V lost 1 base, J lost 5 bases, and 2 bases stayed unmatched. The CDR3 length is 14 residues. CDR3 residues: CASSLWTGNNEQFF. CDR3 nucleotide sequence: TGTGCCAGCAGCTTGTGGACAGGGAACAATGAGCAGTTCTTC.

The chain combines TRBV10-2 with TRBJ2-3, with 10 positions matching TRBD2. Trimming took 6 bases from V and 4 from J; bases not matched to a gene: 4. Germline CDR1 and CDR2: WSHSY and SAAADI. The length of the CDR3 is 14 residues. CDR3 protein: CASRLAGSPDTQYF. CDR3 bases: TGCGCCAGCAGACTAGCGGGGAGCCCAGATACGCAGTATTTT.

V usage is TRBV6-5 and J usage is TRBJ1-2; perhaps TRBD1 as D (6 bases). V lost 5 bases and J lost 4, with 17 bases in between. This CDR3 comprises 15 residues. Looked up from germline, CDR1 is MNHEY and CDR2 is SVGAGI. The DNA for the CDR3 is TGTGCCAGCAGTCCAAAAGGGGGAATCGCCTATGGCTACACCTTC. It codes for CASSPKGGIAYGYTF.

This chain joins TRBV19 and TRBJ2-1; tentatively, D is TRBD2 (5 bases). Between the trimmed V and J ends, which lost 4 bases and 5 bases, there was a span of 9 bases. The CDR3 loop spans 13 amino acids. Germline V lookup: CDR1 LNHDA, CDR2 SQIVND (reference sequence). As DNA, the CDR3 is TGTGCCAGTAGTAGACCGGAGGACAATGAGCAGTTCTTC. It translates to CASSRPEDNEQFF.

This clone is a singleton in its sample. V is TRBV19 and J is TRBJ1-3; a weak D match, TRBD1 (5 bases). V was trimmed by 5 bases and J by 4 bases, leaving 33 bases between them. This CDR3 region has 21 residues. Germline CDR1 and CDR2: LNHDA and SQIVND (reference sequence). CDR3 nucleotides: TGTGCCAGTAGTGTGCCAATGTCCCGCTCCGCCGGGGCCGGGCCCGGAAACACCATATATTTT. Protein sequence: CASSVPMSRSAGAGPGNTIYF.

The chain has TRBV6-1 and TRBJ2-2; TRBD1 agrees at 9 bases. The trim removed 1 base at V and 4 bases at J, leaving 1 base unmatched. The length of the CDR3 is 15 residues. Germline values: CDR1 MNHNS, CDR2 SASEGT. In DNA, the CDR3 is TGTGCCAGCAGTGAAGGGACAGGGGCCACCGGGGAGCTGTTTTTT. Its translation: CASSEGTGATGELFF.

The DNA for the CDR3 is TGTGCCAGCAGCCAAGACTCGCAGGGCATCGAGCAGTACTTC. Residues: CASSQDSQGIEQYF. This chain uses TRBV14 with TRBJ2-7; a possible D gene is TRBD1 (5 bases). Trimming took off 0 bases at V and 6 bases at J, with 12 bases between the two ends. This CDR3 is built from 14 residues. CDR1 is SGHDN, CDR2 FVKESK, per germline.

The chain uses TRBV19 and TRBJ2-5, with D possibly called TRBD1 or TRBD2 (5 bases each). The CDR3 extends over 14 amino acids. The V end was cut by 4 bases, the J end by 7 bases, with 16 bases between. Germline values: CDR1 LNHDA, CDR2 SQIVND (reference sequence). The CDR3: CASSRGTPWVTQYF. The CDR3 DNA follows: TGTGCCAGTAGTAGGGGGACGCCTTGGGTGACCCAGTACTTC.

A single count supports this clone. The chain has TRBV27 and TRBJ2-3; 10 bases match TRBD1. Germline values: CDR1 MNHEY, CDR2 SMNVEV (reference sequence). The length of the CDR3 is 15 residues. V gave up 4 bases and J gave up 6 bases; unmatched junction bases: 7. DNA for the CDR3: TGTGCCAGCAGTTATAGGACAGGGGGGCGGGATACGCAGTATTTT. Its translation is CASSYRTGGRDTQYF.

CDR3 DNA: TGTGCCAGCAGCCCAGAGGGTCTAGCGGGGGGGTTGGGTACGCAGTATTTT. The encoded protein is CASSPEGLAGGLGTQYF. The chain uses TRBV21-1 and TRBJ2-3; TRBD2 is the table's D call, not checked against the DNA. TRBV21-1 is marked as a pseudogene. The CDR3 contains 17 residues.

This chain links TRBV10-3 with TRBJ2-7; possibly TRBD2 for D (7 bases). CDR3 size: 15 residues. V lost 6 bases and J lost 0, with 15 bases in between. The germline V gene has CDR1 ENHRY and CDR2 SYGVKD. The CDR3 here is CAIRGGDASSYEQYF. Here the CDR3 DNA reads TGTGCCATCAGAGGGGGGGACGCCAGCTCCTACGAGCAGTACTTC.

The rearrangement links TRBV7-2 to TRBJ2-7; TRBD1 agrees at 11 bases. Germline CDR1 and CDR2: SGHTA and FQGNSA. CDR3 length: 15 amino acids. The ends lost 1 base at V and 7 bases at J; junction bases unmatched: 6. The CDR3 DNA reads TGTGCCAGCAGCTTAGTTGGGGACAGGGGGGGAGAGCAGTACTTC. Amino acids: CASSLVGDRGGEQYF.

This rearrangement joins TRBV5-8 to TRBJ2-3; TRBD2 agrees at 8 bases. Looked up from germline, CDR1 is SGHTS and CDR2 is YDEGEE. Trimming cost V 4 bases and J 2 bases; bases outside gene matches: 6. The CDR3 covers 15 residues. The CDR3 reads CASSGSGGVTDTQYF. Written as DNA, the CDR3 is TGTGCCAGCAGCGGGAGCGGGGGAGTCACAGATACGCAGTATTTT.

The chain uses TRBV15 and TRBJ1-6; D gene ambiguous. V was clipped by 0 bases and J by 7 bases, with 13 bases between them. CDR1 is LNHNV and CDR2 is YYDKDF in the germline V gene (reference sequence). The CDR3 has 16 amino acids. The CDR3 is CATSRDSSTGNSPLHF. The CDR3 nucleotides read TGTGCCACCAGCAGAGATAGTAGTACGGGCAATTCACCCCTCCACTTT.

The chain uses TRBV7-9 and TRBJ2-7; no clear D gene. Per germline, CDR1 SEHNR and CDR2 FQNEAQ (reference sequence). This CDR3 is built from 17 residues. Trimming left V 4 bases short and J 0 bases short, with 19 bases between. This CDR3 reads CASSSDFGQVGSYEQYF. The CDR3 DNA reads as TGTGCCAGCAGCTCAGATTTCGGGCAGGTAGGCTCCTACGAGCAGTACTTC.

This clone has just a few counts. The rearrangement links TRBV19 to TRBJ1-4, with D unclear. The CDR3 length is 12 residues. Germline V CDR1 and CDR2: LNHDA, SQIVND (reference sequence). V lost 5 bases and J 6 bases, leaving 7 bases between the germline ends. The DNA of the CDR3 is TGTGCCAGTAGTCCCCGGGATGAAAAACTGTTTTTT. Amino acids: CASSPRDEKLFF.